This T cell receptor beta chain originates from a study of cytomegalovirus exposure and HLA in healthy donors. Findings and caveats of the study: The analysis excluded some indistinguishable V segments, including TRBV6-2 and TRBV6-3. While the bulk of TCR sequences proved rare, some public TCRs turned up in many donors. Association with HLA alleles at 0.05 false discovery rate was found for around 17,000 TCR beta sequences in a later analysis.

CDR3 length: 15 amino acids. CDR1 MNHNS and CDR2 SASEGT come from the germline V gene. The V gene lost 5 bases and the J gene lost 2 bases, with 15 bases spanning the gap. Comment on this clone: Antigen unknown.

PCR primers comprised 60 Vbeta and 13 Jbeta primers. The table came from immunoSEQ multiplex PCR; TCRdb's copy has only in-frame clones and leaves some out. Of 150,000 to 250,000 clones in the sample, 70% to 90% are singletons; the top ten hold about 2.2%. The receptor was isolated from a woman in her 50s in good health and CMV-seronegative. The gene calls are TRBV6-1 and TRBJ1-2; D is possibly TRBD1 (6 bases). Sequences were obtained from PBMCs. CDR3 amino acids: CASSFAGGANYGYTF. The CDR3 coding sequence is TGTGCCAGCAGTTTTGCGGGGGGGGCAAACTATGGCTACACCTTC.